These T cell receptor beta chains were read from a single sample in a study of T-cell reconstitution after alpha-beta-depleted transplantation in children. TCRdb re-called the PCR reads with MiXCR, one entry per CDR3 protein. The data contain about 200,000 distinct CDR3 sequences, 14% to 15% of them singletons. The sample in question was PBMCs from the stem cell graft donor, obtained from the stem cell graft. Source of these receptors: a human donor who donated a stem cell graft to a child with acute lymphoblastic leukemia. The CDR3 runs from the conserved cysteine through the conserved F or W. The order of the fields is V gene, D gene, clone size, J gene, CDR3 protein, CDR3 DNA. The D gene is left open where the match is weak. Clone size is given for some rows only: seen once, a few or many times, or a class if the clone is expanded.

TRBV12-3/TRBV12-4,TRBD2,.,TRBJ2-1,CATTLAGGGEQFF,TGTGCCACTACCTTAGCGGGAGGTGGTGAGCAGTTCTTC
TRBV6-5,TRBD2,.,TRBJ2-7,CASSLLAGVVDEQYF,TGTGCCAGCAGTTTACTAGCGGGAGTCGTGGACGAGCAGTACTTC
TRBV25-1,TRBD2,many,TRBJ2-7,CASSDSSGSKEQYF,TGTGCCAGCAGTGATTCTAGCGGGAGCAAAGAGCAGTACTTC
TRBV18,.,many,TRBJ2-7,CASSPAGSSYEQYF,TGTGCCAGCTCACCAGCAGGCTCATCCTACGAGCAGTACTTC
TRBV5-1,.,many,TRBJ2-5,CASSSGRDGEETQYF,TGCGCCAGCAGCTCTGGCCGGGATGGGGAGGAGACCCAGTACTTC
TRBV12-3/TRBV12-4,TRBD2,many,TRBJ2-4,CASSPGTSGRSLNIQYF,TGTGCCAGCAGTCCGGGGACTAGCGGGAGGTCATTAAACATTCAGTACTTC
TRBV20-1,TRBD1,.,TRBJ1-2,CSAQGQGGRYTF,TGCAGTGCGCAGGGACAGGGAGGACGCTACACCTTC
TRBV5-1,.,few,TRBJ1-2,CASGGGSNYGYTF,TGCGCCAGCGGTGGCGGCTCTAACTATGGCTACACCTTC
TRBV20-1,TRBD2,.,TRBJ2-7,CSARDSGRTGEQYF,TGCAGTGCTAGAGATAGCGGGAGGACTGGCGAGCAGTACTTC
TRBV20-1,.,many,TRBJ2-1,CSATAGVSYNEQFF,TGCAGTGCTACAGCGGGCGTGTCCTACAATGAGCAGTTCTTC
TRBV5-4,TRBD1,many,TRBJ1-2,CASSATTGGHGYTF,TGTGCCAGCAGCGCCACGACAGGGGGCCATGGCTACACCTTC
TRBV24-1,TRBD2,.,TRBJ2-1,CATSDPNPASGTNNEQFF,TGTGCCACCAGTGATCCTAACCCGGCTAGCGGAACTAACAATGAGCAGTTCTTC
TRBV6-5,.,many,TRBJ2-2,CASSYSSRTDTGELFF,TGTGCCAGCAGTTACTCCAGCAGGACGGACACCGGGGAGCTGTTTTTT
TRBV20-1,.,many,TRBJ2-5,CSAPLLGGQETQYF,TGCAGTGCCCCACTCCTTGGCGGCCAAGAGACCCAGTACTTC
TRBV3-1,.,many,TRBJ2-3,CASSQGRTTDTQYF,TGTGCCAGCAGCCAAGGCAGAACCACAGATACGCAGTATTTT
TRBV12-3/TRBV12-4,.,few,TRBJ2-2,CASSRSGELFF,TGTGCCAGCAGTCGTTCCGGGGAGCTGTTTTTT
TRBV10-3,.,many,TRBJ2-3,CAISEFEDRTDTQYF,TGTGCCATCAGTGAGTTCGAGGACCGGACAGATACGCAGTATTTT
TRBV5-1,.,many,TRBJ2-3,CASSQTTDTQYF,TGCGCCAGCAGCCAGACGACAGATACGCAGTATTTT
TRBV7-9,.,.,TRBJ2-7,CASSLDQGEQYF,TGTGCCAGCAGCTTAGACCAGGGGGAGCAGTACTTC
TRBV7-2,.,.,TRBJ2-1,CASSLAWGILNEQFF,TGTGCCAGCAGCTTAGCTTGGGGGATACTAAATGAGCAGTTCTTC
TRBV18,.,many,TRBJ1-1,CASSPQDGQGTEAFF,TGTGCCAGCTCACCGCAAGACGGGCAGGGGACTGAAGCTTTCTTT
TRBV5-6,.,.,TRBJ2-5,CASSPGRLRWTQYF,TGTGCCAGCAGCCCCGGGCGGCTCCGATGGACCCAGTACTTC
TRBV5-6,.,few,TRBJ1-5,CASSPWIDDSNQPQHF,TGTGCCAGCAGCCCCTGGATCGATGACAGCAATCAGCCCCAGCATTTT
TRBV9,TRBD1,many,TRBJ1-4,CASSVNTGAGKLFF,TGTGCCAGCAGCGTGAACACAGGGGCGGGAAAACTGTTTTTT
TRBV5-4,.,.,TRBJ1-1,CATWDMVETEAFF,TGTGCCACTTGGGACATGGTAGAAACTGAAGCTTTCTTT
TRBV18,.,few,TRBJ2-7,CASSPPSRIPGEQYF,TGTGCCAGCTCACCACCCTCTAGGATTCCTGGCGAGCAGTACTTC